The 26 T cell receptor beta chains in this list originate from one sample, sequenced in a study of identical twins. TCRdb reprocessed the 5' RACE reads with MiXCR, giving one entry per CDR3 protein. Of 450,000 to 600,000 distinct CDR3 sequences in the sample, more than 20% are singletons; the top ten hold 0.4% to 0.6%. These same records also appear under a second study, on yellow fever vaccine responses in identical twins.

The sample was CD4+ T cells sorted from blood. The receptors stem from a woman aged 18 to 35 in good health.

Only a few counts were recorded for this clonotype. J is TRBJ1-2 and V is TRBV2; weak D call: TRBD1 (5 bases). In germline, CDR1 is SNHLY, CDR2 FYNNEI. Trimming stripped 6 bases from V and 1 base from J, with 9 bases between. The CDR3 is 13 residues long. CDR3 protein: CASRQTVNYGYTF. CDR3 in DNA: TGTGCCAGCAGACAGACAGTTAACTATGGCTACACCTTC.

This clonotype was seen a handful of times. V gene TRBV7-9 combines with J gene TRBJ2-7, with TRBD2 matching 11 bases. The germline V gene encodes CDR1 SEHNR and CDR2 FQNEAQ (reference sequence). The CDR3 has 16 residues. V shed 2 bases, J shed 5 bases, and the junction held 8 bases outside the gene matches. The CDR3 spells CASSLIQLAGGDEQYF. DNA for the CDR3: TGTGCCAGCAGCTTAATCCAGCTAGCGGGAGGCGACGAGCAGTACTTC.

This clonotype has only one observation. CDR3: CASNAGTWGFNEQFF. For the CDR3, the DNA is TGTGCCAGCAACGCAGGGACCTGGGGTTTCAATGAGCAGTTCTTC. The chain is built from TRBV2 and TRBJ2-1; the D gene could be TRBD1 or TRBD2 (5 bases each). The length of the CDR3 is 15 residues. Trimming cost V 7 bases and J 6 bases, with 19 bases left between them. Germline V gene lookup returns CDR1 SNHLY and CDR2 FYNNEI.

This rearrangement joins TRBV4-1 to TRBJ2-5; D tentatively reads TRBD1 or TRBD2 (5 bases each). The V end was cut by 2 bases, the J end by 3 bases, with 13 bases between. In germline, CDR1 is MGHRA, CDR2 YSYEKL. The CDR3 extends over 15 amino acids. For the CDR3, the DNA is TGCGCCAGCAGCCAAACCGGGACCCCAAAAGAGACCCAGTACTTC. Encoded protein: CASSQTGTPKETQYF.

The chain employs TRBV12-3 or TRBV12-4 and TRBJ2-1; the match to TRBD2 covers 8 bases. CDR3 length equals 16 residues. V dropped 7 bases and J dropped 0; count of bases not matched to a gene: 8. The CDR3 protein is CASILSGKGSYNEQFF. CDR3 DNA: TGTGCCAGCATCCTTAGCGGGAAAGGCTCCTACAATGAGCAGTTCTTC.

This clonotype was seen at least ten times. CDR3 loop: CASSLRSGIGNTIYF. The CDR3 coding sequence is TGTGCCAGCAGTTTACGGTCGGGGATAGGAAACACCATATATTTT. The V call is TRBV12-3 or TRBV12-4, the J call TRBJ1-3, with D hard to call. The CDR3 consists of 15 residues. Trimming shortened V by 2 bases and J by 4 bases, and 12 bases separated the two germline ends.

This clonotype has ten or more counts. CDR3 residues: CASSRDRGQETQYF. The CDR3 nucleotides are TGCGCCAGCAGCCGGGACAGGGGGCAAGAGACCCAGTACTTC. The J gene is TRBJ2-5, the V gene TRBV5-1; 11 positions match TRBD1. The CDR3 is 14 residues long. Trimming took 4 bases from V and 2 from J; bases not matched to a gene: 1. Germline V gene lookup returns CDR1 SGHRS and CDR2 YFSETQ. Complete variable domain (other parts from reference TRBV5-1 and TRBJ2-5): KAGVTQTPRYLIKTRGQQVTLSCSPISGHRSVSWYQQTPGQGLQFLFEYFSETQRNKGNFPGRFSGRQFSNSRSEMNVSTLELGDSALYLCASSRDRGQETQYFGPGTRLLVL.

This clonotype turned up a few times. This chain connects TRBV15 to TRBJ2-5; D uncertain. With 0 bases removed from V and 3 bases from J, the gap between germline ends came to 32 bases. CDR3 length: 22 amino acids. CDR1 is LNHNV, CDR2 YYDKDF, per germline (reference sequence). The CDR3 nucleotides are TGTGCCACCAGCAGAGACCCCCCGAGAAGCCGACCCTTCAGTCCCGATGAAGAGACCCAGTACTTC. It codes for CATSRDPPRSRPFSPDEETQYF.

This clonotype showed up just a few times. The rearrangement links TRBV12-3 or TRBV12-4 to TRBJ2-1, with TRBD1 matching 8 bases. The CDR3 length is 14 residues. Losses at the gene ends were 7 bases for V and 9 bases for J; bases not matched to a gene: 11. The CDR3 DNA is TGTGCCAGCACTAACAGGGGGGCGGACAGTGAGCAGTTCTTC. Translating gives CASTNRGADSEQFF.

The genes are TRBV12-3 or TRBV12-4 and TRBJ2-7; 8 nucleotides agree with TRBD2. The V segment lost 2 bases and the J segment 4 bases; nucleotides outside the gene matches: 4. CDR3 length equals 14 residues. CDR3 region: CASSLLGTSYEQYF. CDR3 coding DNA: TGTGCCAGCAGTTTATTAGGGACTAGTTACGAGCAGTACTTC.

This chain uses TRBV20-1 with TRBJ1-3; D unclear. The CDR3 has 13 residues. CDR1 DFQATT and CDR2 SNEGSKA come from the germline V gene (reference sequence). Trimming left V 1 base short and J 0 bases short, with 4 bases between. For the CDR3, the DNA is TGCAGTGCTAGAGGGACCTCTGGAAACACCATATATTTT. It is translated as CSARGTSGNTIYF.

The chain combines TRBV12-3 or TRBV12-4 with TRBJ2-2; 9 positions match TRBD1. The CDR3 has 14 residues. Unmatched junction bases numbered 12, after V lost 6 bases and J lost 13 bases. Written as DNA, the CDR3 is TGTGCCAGCAGAACAGGGGGCACAGACAAGGGGCTGTTTTTT. Encoded protein: CASRTGGTDKGLFF.

The V call is TRBV4-1, the J call TRBJ1-3, with D unclear. Germline V gene lookup returns CDR1 MGHRA and CDR2 YSYEKL. This CDR3 is built from 16 residues. Trimming cost V 1 base and J 0 bases, with 10 bases left between them. The CDR3 region is CASSQGDTISGNTIYF. The CDR3 bases are TGCGCCAGCAGCCAAGGAGACACTATCTCTGGAAACACCATATATTTT.

V and J are TRBV20-1 and TRBJ2-2; 9 positions agree with TRBD1. Per germline, CDR1 DFQATT and CDR2 SNEGSKA (reference sequence). The ends lost 3 bases at V and 4 bases at J; junction bases unmatched: 6. CDR3 length equals 15 residues. The CDR3 here is CSARGTGGVTGELFF. As DNA, the CDR3 is TGCAGTGCTAGGGGTACAGGGGGCGTCACCGGGGAGCTGTTTTTT.

CDR3 amino acids: CASSVGQGAMSGELFF. CDR3 DNA sequence: TGTGCCAGCAGCGTAGGGCAGGGGGCAATGTCCGGGGAGCTGTTTTTT. The chain is built from TRBV9 and TRBJ2-2; 8 bases line up with TRBD1. Trimming at V came to 0 bases and at J to 6 bases, leaving 7 bases not matched to a gene. The CDR3 totals 16 residues. CDR1 is SGDLS and CDR2 is YYNGEE in the germline V gene.

In its sample, this clonotype was seen a few times. V usage is TRBV24-1 and J usage is TRBJ2-1; 10 nucleotides agree with TRBD1. After removal of 5 bases from V and 6 bases from J, the junction contained 6 bases not matched to a gene. This CDR3 is 15 amino acids long. Germline CDR1 reads KGHDR; CDR2 reads SFDVKD. DNA for the CDR3: TGTGCCACCAGTGCCCGGGGACAGGGGCGCAATGAGCAGTTCTTC. It encodes CATSARGQGRNEQFF.

V gene TRBV5-5 combines with J gene TRBJ2-1; D is perhaps TRBD2 (7 bases). The CDR3 sequence is 17 residues long. The germline CDR1 and CDR2 sequences are SGHKS and YYEKEE (reference sequence). V shed 4 bases and J shed 9 bases, with 26 bases lying between them. The CDR3 region is CASSPPRGGSGAVEQFF. The CDR3 coding sequence is TGTGCCAGCAGCCCCCCCAGGGGAGGAAGCGGGGCTGTTGAGCAGTTCTTC.

This clonotype was recorded a few times. CDR3 nucleotides: TGTGCCAGCAGCTTAGGAAATAGCGGTGCCTACAATGAGCAGTTCTTC. This gives the protein CASSLGNSGAYNEQFF. The V gene is TRBV11-3, the J gene TRBJ2-1, with D tentatively TRBD2 (6 bases). This CDR3 has 16 amino acids. The V gene lost 1 base and the J gene lost 2 bases, with 12 bases spanning the gap. Germline V gives CDR1 SGHNT, CDR2 YENEEA. The complete variable domain, with remaining parts taken from reference TRBV11-3 and TRBJ2-1, reads EAGVVQSPRYKIIEKKQPVAFWCNPISGHNTLYWYLQNLGQGPELLIRYENEEAVDDSQLPKDRFSAERLKGVDSTLKIQPAELGDSAVYLCASSLGNSGAYNEQFFGPGTRLTVL.

V and J are TRBV2 and TRBJ1-2; D unclear. Trimming left V 7 bases short and J 7 bases short, with 22 bases between. The CDR3 consists of 15 residues. The germline V gene has CDR1 SNHLY and CDR2 FYNNEI. CDR3 nucleotide sequence: TGTGCCAGCAACCCCTCCTCGGCGTTGGGTCCTGGCTACACCTTC. Its protein is CASNPSSALGPGYTF.

This clonotype has only a few counts. This rearrangement joins TRBV6-1 to TRBJ2-2, with D uncertain. V lost 4 bases to trimming and J lost 4 bases, with 16 bases between them. Germline-derived CDR1 and CDR2 are MNHNS and SASEGT. The CDR3 spans 16 residues. The CDR3 region has the DNA TGTGCCAGCAGTGGAAAGGCCAGTACAAGCACCGGGGAGCTGTTTTTT. Translation: CASSGKASTSTGELFF.

The table lists this clonotype with a count of one. The chain recombines TRBV9 with TRBJ2-1; tentatively, D is TRBD2 (5 bases). Per the germline V gene, CDR1 is SGDLS and CDR2 is YYNGEE. Trimming took off 0 bases at V and 5 bases at J, with 9 bases between the two ends. CDR3 size: 14 residues. The CDR3 DNA is TGTGCCAGCAGCGTAGGAGGGAGTCACAATGAGCAGTTCTTC. It codes for CASSVGGSHNEQFF.

The chain combines TRBV28 with TRBJ1-1; D unresolved. Germline CDR1 is MDHEN and CDR2 is SYDVKM. CDR3 length: 15 residues. V lost 8 bases, J lost 4 bases, and 20 bases lay in between. CDR3 DNA sequence: TGTGCCAGCTCCGGTGGTGGGGTAGTGGGCACTGAAGCTTTCTTT. Encoded protein: CASSGGGVVGTEAFF.

The chain is built from TRBV11-1 and TRBJ2-2; D uncertain. Trimming shortened V by 2 bases and J by 1 base, and 17 bases separated the two germline ends. Germline V CDR1 and CDR2: SGHAT, FQDESV (reference sequence). The CDR3 covers 18 residues. CDR3 protein: CASSLWGKVPKNTGELFF. CDR3 coding DNA: TGTGCCAGCAGCTTATGGGGAAAAGTCCCAAAGAACACCGGGGAGCTGTTTTTT.

This clonotype has just a few counts. The chain recombines TRBV18 with TRBJ1-2, with 7 bases that match TRBD1. V shed 2 bases, J shed 0 bases, and the junction held 3 bases outside the gene matches. This CDR3 is 15 amino acids long. Germline values: CDR1 KGHSH, CDR2 LQKENI. CDR3 residues: CASSPETGTNYGYTF. CDR3 nucleotides: TGTGCCAGCTCACCAGAGACAGGGACTAACTATGGCTACACCTTC.

The chain combines TRBV14 with TRBJ2-1, with no clear D. The CDR3 is made up of 12 amino acids. V was pared by 0 bases and J by 12 bases, with 9 bases between. Germline CDR1 is SGHDN and CDR2 is FVKESK. The DNA for the CDR3 is TGTGCCAGCAGCCAAGATTATGGGTGGCAGTTCTTC. Translating it yields CASSQDYGWQFF.

The chain links TRBV7-2 to TRBJ2-1; D is uncertain. Trimming took 1 base from V and 9 from J, leaving 10 bases between them. Germline loops: CDR1 SGHTA, CDR2 FQGNSA. This CDR3 has 13 residues. The CDR3 loop reads CASSLDPRIEQFF. In DNA, the CDR3 is TGTGCCAGCAGCTTAGATCCTAGGATTGAGCAGTTCTTC.